One and the same sample provided the 21 T cell receptor beta chains below, sequenced in a study of cytomegalovirus exposure and HLA in healthy donors. Amplification used 60 Vbeta primers and 13 Jbeta primers. The protocol was immunoSEQ multiplex PCR, while the TCRdb copy is restricted to in-frame clones and leaves out a portion. Here the sample spans approximately 150,000 clones, 68% being singletons. Sequences were obtained from PBMCs. The receptor set was obtained from a man aged 30 to 45 in good health and CMV-seropositive.

The chain links TRBV7-9 to TRBJ2-5, with D perhaps TRBD2 (6 bases). Trimming left V 4 bases short and J 5 bases short, with 17 bases between. The CDR3 length is 15 residues. The V gene's germline CDR1 is SEHNR and CDR2 FQNEAQ (reference sequence). The CDR3 loop is CASSSIGGGEETQYF. DNA of the CDR3: TGTGCCAGCAGCTCGATCGGGGGAGGAGAGGAGACCCAGTACTTC.

V gene TRBV19 combines with J gene TRBJ1-4; D is perhaps TRBD1 (6 bases). Trimming took off 7 bases at V and 4 bases at J, with 13 bases between the two ends. The V gene's germline CDR1 is LNHDA and CDR2 SQIVND (reference sequence). CDR3 size: 14 residues. CDR3 amino acids: CASKGTGNNEKLFF. Here the CDR3 DNA reads TGTGCCAGTAAGGGCACAGGGAATAATGAAAAACTGTTTTTT.

The chain combines TRBV19 with TRBJ1-1; D uncertain. Germline V gene lookup returns CDR1 LNHDA and CDR2 SQIVND (reference sequence). The length of the CDR3 is 14 residues. V shed 1 base and J shed 5 bases, with 11 bases lying between them. The CDR3 DNA reads TGTGCCAGTAGTATAGCCCCGGGCGGGACTGAAGCTTTCTTT. Its translation is CASSIAPGGTEAFF.

V gene TRBV30 combines with J gene TRBJ2-3; TRBD1 aligns across 7 bases. The CDR3 is made up of 18 amino acids. Germline V gene lookup returns CDR1 GTSNPN and CDR2 SVGIG (reference sequence). Germline trimming cut 5 bases from V and 1 base from J; bases unmatched to any gene: 18. CDR3 loop: CAWGDSSTPQRGTDTQYF. In DNA form, the CDR3 reads TGTGCCTGGGGGGACAGTTCGACCCCACAGAGGGGCACAGATACGCAGTATTTT.

The genes are TRBV6-4 and TRBJ1-3, with TRBD1 matching 7 bases. CDR1 is MRHNA and CDR2 is SNTAGT in the germline V gene. Germline trimming cut 10 bases from V and 4 bases from J; bases unmatched to any gene: 7. This CDR3 is built from 13 residues. The DNA for the CDR3 is TGTGCCAATCCACAGGGGAGGGGAAACACCATATATTTT. This sequence encodes CANPQGRGNTIYF.

This clone was detected a few times. The chain is built from TRBV28 and TRBJ2-7; no clear D. The CDR3 is 11 amino acids. Germline V gene sequence: CDR1 MDHEN, CDR2 SYDVKM. The ends were cut back, 2 bases at V and 6 bases at J, with 5 bases in the middle. The CDR3 region is CASSLGSEQYF. As DNA, the CDR3 is TGTGCCAGCAGTTTAGGTAGCGAGCAGTACTTC. The complete variable domain, with remaining parts taken from reference TRBV28 and TRBJ2-7, reads DVKVTQSSRYLVKRTGEKVFLECVQDMDHENMFWYRQDPGLGLRLIYFSYDVKMKEKGDIPEGYSVSREKKERFSLILESASTNQTSMYLCASSLGSEQYFGPGTRLTVT.

V and J are TRBV28 and TRBJ1-5; D may be TRBD1 (6 bases). The CDR3 is 18 residues long. The V and J ends lost 3 bases and 6 bases respectively, with 24 bases between them. CDR1 is MDHEN and CDR2 is SYDVKM in the germline V gene. This chain's CDR3 is CASSFPGRGGVPAQPQHF. The DNA for the CDR3 is TGTGCCAGCAGTTTCCCCGGCAGGGGCGGTGTACCTGCTCAGCCCCAGCATTTT.

The V gene is TRBV28, the J gene TRBJ2-7, with a tentative D call TRBD1 (6 bases). V dropped 5 bases and J dropped 1 base, with 18 bases sitting between them. Per germline, CDR1 MDHEN and CDR2 SYDVKM. This CDR3 region has 16 residues. CDR3 DNA: TGTGCCAGCAGTACCCCCCAGGGGCGCTTATCCTACGAGCAGTACTTC. Its translation: CASSTPQGRLSYEQYF.

The chain is built from TRBV7-8 and TRBJ2-7; D possibly corresponds to TRBD2 (5 bases). Trimming pared 1 base from V and 7 bases from J, leaving 14 bases between. The germline V gene encodes CDR1 SGHVS and CDR2 FQNEAQ. This CDR3 has 14 amino acids. This CDR3 is CASSLEGRSGEQYF. The DNA for the CDR3 is TGTGCCAGCAGCTTAGAAGGTAGGTCGGGAGAGCAGTACTTC. Together with reference TRBV7-8 and TRBJ2-7, the CDR3 gives the full variable domain: GAGVSQSPRYKVAKRGQDVALRCDPISGHVSLFWYQQALGQGPEFLTYFQNEAQLDKSGLPSDRFFAERPEGSVSTLKIQRTQQEDSAVYLCASSLEGRSGEQYFGPGTRLTVT.

The sample holds one count of this clone. The V gene is TRBV4-2, the J gene TRBJ2-7; D is uncertain. CDR3 length equals 16 residues. CDR1 and CDR2 from the germline V gene are LGHNA and YNFKEQ. Trimming removed 0 bases at V and 2 bases at J, with 14 bases between. The CDR3 sequence is CASSQDLPGAAYEQYF. CDR3 coding DNA: TGTGCCAGCAGCCAAGATCTGCCGGGTGCGGCCTACGAGCAGTACTTC.

The rearrangement uses TRBV7-3 and TRBJ2-7; D not resolved. V was cut by 1 base and J by 5 bases, with 6 bases left in between. This CDR3 contains 12 residues. Germline V CDR1 and CDR2: SGHTA, FQGTGA. CDR3 amino acids: CASSLNGNEQYF. The CDR3 nucleotides read TGTGCCAGCAGCTTAAATGGCAACGAGCAGTACTTC.

The genes are TRBV5-1 and TRBJ2-5, with D tentatively TRBD2 (6 bases). The J call is in doubt because the DNA end fits TRBJ2-7 better. Germline V CDR1 and CDR2: SGHRS, YFSETQ. The CDR3 covers 13 residues. CDR3 sequence reads: CASRSSDDYEQYF. CDR3 nucleotides: TGCGCCAGCAGGTCTAGCGATGACTACGAGCAGTACTTC.

The chain recombines TRBV11-3 with TRBJ2-7; unclear D gene. The CDR3 is 15 amino acids. V was trimmed by 2 bases and J by 1 base, leaving 12 bases between them. From germline, CDR1 is SGHNT and CDR2 YENEEA. The CDR3 nucleotides read TGTGCCAGCAGCTTATTATCGACAAAGTCCTACGAGCAGTACTTC. It codes for CASSLLSTKSYEQYF. The full variable domain, completed using reference TRBV11-3 and TRBJ2-7, is EAGVVQSPRYKIIEKKQPVAFWCNPISGHNTLYWYLQNLGQGPELLIRYENEEAVDDSQLPKDRFSAERLKGVDSTLKIQPAELGDSAVYLCASSLLSTKSYEQYFGPGTRLTVT.

The chain carries TRBV7-9 and TRBJ2-7, with 8 nucleotides matching TRBD1. Germline values: CDR1 SEHNR, CDR2 FQNEAQ (reference sequence). V gave up 1 base and J gave up 5 bases; unmatched junction bases: 13. The CDR3 consists of 17 residues. The CDR3 DNA reads TGTGCCAGCAGCTTAGTTGGACCAATCCCAGGGGGCGACGAGCAGTACTTC. It yields the protein CASSLVGPIPGGDEQYF.

This clone appeared a few times. The J gene is TRBJ1-1, the V gene TRBV6-1; 7 nucleotides line up with TRBD1. The CDR3 sequence is 15 residues long. The germline gives CDR1 MNHNS, CDR2 SASEGT. J lost 0 bases, V lost 5 bases, and 6 bases had no gene match. Here the CDR3 reads CASSTRQGLNTEAFF. The CDR3 DNA reads as TGTGCCAGCAGTACTAGACAGGGATTGAACACTGAAGCTTTCTTT.

The chain combines TRBV11-2 with TRBJ2-5; D is uncertain. Trimming stripped 5 bases from V and 2 bases from J, with 6 bases between. The CDR3 totals 12 residues. Germline V gene sequence: CDR1 SGHAT, CDR2 FQNNGV. CDR3 coding DNA: TGTGCCAGCAGCCGAGCGCAAGAGACCCAGTACTTC. Translated: CASSRAQETQYF.

This clone has a single count. This chain's CDR3 is CAISEGGVGQYF. CDR3 nucleotides: TGTGCCATCAGTGAGGGGGGGGTCGGGCAGTACTTC. V gene TRBV10-3 combines with J gene TRBJ2-7; 7 bases agree with TRBD2. The J segment lost 9 bases and the V segment lost 2 bases, leaving 4 bases of the junction unmatched. Germline V gene data show CDR1 as ENHRY and CDR2 as SYGVKD. The CDR3 contains 12 residues.

This clone has a handful of counts. The rearrangement uses TRBV29-1 and TRBJ2-1; the match to TRBD2 covers 10 bases. Germline V gene sequence: CDR1 SQVTM, CDR2 ANQGSEA. CDR3 size: 19 residues. Trimming at V came to 1 base and at J to 3 bases, leaving 15 bases not matched to a gene. CDR3 DNA: TGCAGCGTTGAAGTGGCCCCAGGCGCTAGCGGGAGCCTCTACAATGAGCAGTTCTTC. Its protein product is CSVEVAPGASGSLYNEQFF.

This clone was detected only a few times. This rearrangement joins TRBV13 to TRBJ1-4; no firm D call. Trimming pared 5 bases from V and 5 bases from J, leaving 9 bases between. The germline gives CDR1 PRHDT, CDR2 FYEKMQ (reference sequence). The CDR3 length is 13 residues. CDR3 in DNA: TGTGCCAGCAGCGTTGGCGGAAATGAAAAACTGTTTTTT. Translated: CASSVGGNEKLFF.

The chain employs TRBV4-2 and TRBJ1-3, with 10 positions matching TRBD1. The CDR3 is 17 residues long. With V trimmed by 1 base and J by 0 bases, 3 bases remained unmatched. In germline, CDR1 is LGHNA, CDR2 YNFKEQ. The CDR3 loop is CASSQGTGGLSGNTIYF. CDR3 nucleotides: TGTGCCAGCAGCCAAGGGACAGGGGGTCTCTCTGGAAACACCATATATTTT.

The rearrangement uses TRBV28 and TRBJ2-5; D is perhaps TRBD1 (6 bases). The DNA matches TRBJ2-7 better at its end, which makes the J call doubtful. This CDR3 is 14 amino acids long. CDR1 MDHEN and CDR2 SYDVKM come from the germline V gene. Written as DNA, the CDR3 is TGTGCCAGCACCTCTGGCCAGGGGAACTACGAGCAGTACTTC. The encoded protein is CASTSGQGNYEQYF.